These 21 T cell receptor beta chains share one sample of origin, sequenced in a study of regulatory T cells in long-lasting Graves disease. As for time point: newly diagnosed GD, antithyroid drugs for less than 3 months. Isolated PBMC RNA provided the starting material for the TCR library. Libraries of TCR beta came from iRepertoire HTBI primers plus Arm-PCR of CDR3 regions. TCRdb redid the calling of the multiplex PCR reads with MiXCR, one entry per CDR3 protein. The data hold roughly 610,000 distinct CDR3 sequences, with 15% to 20% observed a single time. This sample also appeared in a second study, on T cells in Graves' hyperthyroidism and ophthalmopathy.

The sample was peripheral blood mononuclear cells (PBMCs), taken at new diagnosis, from a patient treated with antithyroid drugs. The source of these receptors is a woman in her twenties or thirties with Graves disease.

This clonotype showed up many times. The chain carries TRBV2 and TRBJ2-6; D is undetermined. Germline assignment: CDR1 SNHLY and CDR2 FYNNEI. Trimming took off 3 bases at V and 0 bases at J, with 3 bases between the two ends. This CDR3 has 14 amino acids. Here the CDR3 DNA reads TGTGCCAGCAGTGACGGCTCTGGGGCCAACGTCCTGACTTTC. It encodes CASSDGSGANVLTF.

This clonotype was observed at least ten times. V and J are TRBV6-2 or TRBV6-3 and TRBJ1-2; TRBD1 agrees at 9 bases. CDR3 length equals 15 residues. With 6 bases clipped from V and 8 bases from J, the junction kept 13 bases outside the gene matches. Germline V CDR1 and CDR2: MNHEY, SVGEGT. The CDR3 coding sequence is TGTGCCAGCAGGGGGAAGGGGACAGGGAGTGGAGGCTACACCTTC. Its protein is CASRGKGTGSGGYTF.

This clonotype was detected a few times. This chain connects TRBV20-1 to TRBJ1-3; tentatively, D is TRBD1 (6 bases). Per the germline V gene, CDR1 is DFQATT and CDR2 is SNEGSKA (reference sequence). V was pared by 5 bases and J by 4 bases, with 12 bases between. The CDR3 spans 13 residues. CDR3 in amino acids: CSALRGPGNTIYF. CDR3 DNA: TGCAGTGCTCTCAGGGGTCCCGGAAACACCATATATTTT.

This clonotype was picked up many times. The chain combines TRBV29-1 with TRBJ2-1; TRBD2 is a possible D gene (5 bases). The CDR3 loop spans 15 amino acids. CDR1 is SQVTM and CDR2 is ANQGSEA in the germline V gene. Trimming cost V 4 bases and J 2 bases, with 15 bases left between them. The CDR3 bases are TGCAGCGTTGTGGCGCAAGCGGAGACCTACAATGAGCAGTTCTTC. Its translation is CSVVAQAETYNEQFF.

The chain joins TRBV5-1 to TRBJ2-7, with TRBD1 matching 7 bases. CDR1 and CDR2 (germline): SGHRS, YFSETQ. The CDR3 is 15 residues long. V was pared by 3 bases and J by 9 bases, with 15 bases of the junction left unmatched. CDR3 region: CASSSGTDTTRVQYF. CDR3 DNA sequence: TGCGCCAGCAGCTCAGGGACAGATACCACTCGTGTGCAGTACTTC.

Note on this clonotype: It may be a read error: a sequence one base away is much more abundant. The rearrangement links TRBV28 to TRBJ2-7, with D possibly matching TRBD2 (5 bases). Germline lookup yields CDR1 MDHEN and CDR2 SYDVKM. This CDR3 region has 16 residues. The CDR3 is CTSSPIASKSSYEQYF. CDR3 nucleotides: TGTACCAGCAGTCCCATAGCGAGTAAAAGCTCCTACGAGCAGTACTTC.

There are a few counts of this clonotype. The chain has TRBV7-2 and TRBJ1-6, with a possible D match to TRBD1 (5 bases). Germline CDR1 and CDR2: SGHTA and FQGNSA. V was trimmed by 2 bases and J by 9 bases, leaving 11 bases between them. CDR3 length: 14 residues. In nucleotides, the CDR3 is TGTGCCAGCAGCTTACGAATTGGGGGTTCACCCCTCCACTTT. Amino acid sequence: CASSLRIGGSPLHF.

This clonotype occurred many times. V is TRBV6-1 and J is TRBJ1-2; D may be TRBD1 (5 bases). This CDR3 spans 15 amino acids. Germline V gene data show CDR1 as MNHNS and CDR2 as SASEGT. Trimming stripped 5 bases from V and 0 bases from J, with 13 bases between. CDR3 loop: CASSTPGTTNYGYTF. The CDR3 DNA reads as TGTGCCAGCAGTACCCCCGGGACCACTAACTATGGCTACACCTTC.

The chain employs TRBV27 and TRBJ1-2; perhaps TRBD1 as D (6 bases). Looked up from germline, CDR1 is MNHEY and CDR2 is SMNVEV (reference sequence). The CDR3 runs 15 residues. V was shortened by 0 bases and J by 2 bases, with 10 bases between the two germline ends. The CDR3 sequence is CASSLSTGTNYGYTF. CDR3 DNA: TGTGCCAGCAGTTTATCTACAGGGACGAACTATGGCTACACCTTC.

This clonotype was observed many times. V usage is TRBV29-1 and J usage is TRBJ1-5; weak D call: TRBD1 (5 bases). The CDR3 contains 12 residues. V was shortened by 4 bases and J by 3 bases, with 7 bases between the two germline ends. Germline V gene sequence: CDR1 SQVTM, CDR2 ANQGSEA. The DNA for the CDR3 is TGCAGCGTTGGGGACCCCAATCAGCCCCAGCATTTT. It is translated as CSVGDPNQPQHF. Drawing the rest from reference TRBV29-1 and TRBJ1-5, the complete variable domain is SAVISQKPSRDICQRGTSLTIQCQVDSQVTMMFWYRQQPGQSLTLIATANQGSEATYESGFVIDKFPISRPNLTFSTLTVSNMSPEDSSIYLCSVGDPNQPQHFGDGTRLSIL.

This clonotype appeared a few times. J is TRBJ1-1 and V is TRBV19; 11 nucleotides line up with TRBD1. J lost 10 bases, V lost 7 bases, and 5 bases had no gene match. The germline V gene has CDR1 LNHDA and CDR2 SQIVND (reference sequence). The CDR3 consists of 12 residues. CDR3: CASNGQGAGAFF. The CDR3 nucleotides read TGTGCCAGTAACGGACAGGGGGCAGGAGCTTTCTTT.

The chain employs TRBV3-1 and TRBJ2-5; D gene uncertain. V dropped 1 base and J dropped 5 bases, with 11 bases sitting between them. The CDR3 sequence is 14 residues long. The V gene's germline CDR1 is LGHDT and CDR2 YNNKEL (reference sequence). The CDR3 loop reads CASSQVQASETQYF. The CDR3 region has the DNA TGTGCCAGCAGCCAAGTCCAGGCGTCGGAGACCCAGTACTTC.

V usage is TRBV14 and J usage is TRBJ1-4; D ambiguous. Trimming stripped 4 bases from V and 8 bases from J, with 11 bases between. The CDR3 sequence is 13 residues long. Germline CDR1 SGHDN, CDR2 FVKESK. The CDR3 nucleotides are TGTGCCAGCAGCCCTTCATCGGCCGAAAAACTGTTTTTT. It is translated as CASSPSSAEKLFF.

This rearrangement joins TRBV18 to TRBJ2-7, with TRBD1 matching 7 bases. The V gene end was trimmed by 5 bases and the J gene end by 5 bases; junction bases not matched to a gene: 9. CDR1 is KGHSH, CDR2 LQKENI, per germline. The CDR3 totals 14 residues. As DNA, the CDR3 is TGTGCCAGCTCATCGACAGGGAGTCTCCACGAGCAGTACTTC. Translating it yields CASSSTGSLHEQYF.

The chain joins TRBV6-9 to TRBJ2-3; maybe TRBD2 (5 bases). Trimming cost V 4 bases and J 5 bases, with 10 bases left between them. Germline V gene lookup returns CDR1 MNHGY and CDR2 SVAAGI. The CDR3 contains 13 residues. CDR3 DNA: TGTGCCAGCAGTTTAAACCGGGGAGATACGCAGTATTTT. Its translation is CASSLNRGDTQYF.

Concerning this clonotype itself: A much bigger clone sits one base away, suggesting this may be a read error. The CDR3 DNA reads TGTGCCAGCAGTGATCGGGCGGGGAGCTCCTACAATGAGCAGTTCTTC. Translating it yields CASSDRAGSSYNEQFF. This chain connects TRBV12-3 or TRBV12-4 to TRBJ2-1, with D perhaps matching TRBD2 (6 bases). With 5 bases removed from V and 0 bases from J, the gap between germline ends came to 14 bases. The CDR3 totals 16 residues.

This clonotype has ten or more counts. The rearrangement uses TRBV6-1 and TRBJ1-5; TRBD1 matches 8 bases. This CDR3 is built from 15 residues. V was pared by 7 bases and J by 7 bases, with 12 bases of the junction left unmatched. Germline V gene data show CDR1 as MNHNS and CDR2 as SASEGT. The CDR3 nucleotides read TGTGCCAGCACAGCCGGGACAGGCACCTCCCAGCCCCAGCATTTT. Protein product: CASTAGTGTSQPQHF.

The genes are TRBV20-1 and TRBJ1-1; no clear D gene. The CDR3 is 12 amino acids. The germline V gene encodes CDR1 DFQATT and CDR2 SNEGSKA (reference sequence). Trimming cost V 4 bases and J 10 bases, with 16 bases left between them. The chain's CDR3 is CSAKDSSVGAFF. The CDR3 DNA follows: TGCAGTGCTAAAGATTCTAGCGTAGGAGCTTTCTTT.

This clonotype was seen ten or more times. V is TRBV7-8 and J is TRBJ2-2, with D uncertain. Trimming shortened V by 4 bases and J by 2 bases, and 20 bases separated the two germline ends. Germline V gives CDR1 SGHVS, CDR2 FQNEAQ. CDR3 length equals 18 residues. DNA of the CDR3: TGTGCCAGCAGCTCTAGACTCTTACTAAATCGAAACACCGGGGAGCTGTTTTTT. It encodes CASSSRLLLNRNTGELFF.

For this clonotype: This sequence may be a read error, since a much larger clone differs from it by one base. In this CDR3 the conserved last residue, phenylalanine or tryptophan, is missing, so a read error is likely. The chain links TRBV7-9 to TRBJ2-7; 11 bases are shared with TRBD1. CDR3 size: 15 residues. Germline V CDR1 and CDR2: SEHNR, FQNEAQ (reference sequence). V lost 5 bases and J lost 9; bases outside the gene matches: 12. The CDR3: CASSRIGQGASRQYL. The CDR3 region has the DNA TGTGCCAGCAGCCGCATCGGACAGGGGGCTTCGAGGCAGTACCTC.

In its sample, this clonotype was seen many times. The chain couples TRBV24-1 to TRBJ1-2; the D is unclear. The CDR3 sequence is 13 residues long. Germline V gene sequence: CDR1 KGHDR, CDR2 SFDVKD. V dropped 5 bases and J dropped 4 bases, with 10 bases sitting between them. CDR3: CATSADGRYGYTF. The CDR3 bases are TGTGCCACCAGTGCTGACGGACGCTATGGCTACACCTTC.